The 9 T cell receptor beta chains below come from one sample, sequenced in a study of blood T cell repertoires in COVID-19. Generated by immunoSEQ multiplex PCR, the TCRdb table keeps only in-frame clones and is missing some. The repertoire holds approximately 130,000 clones, with approximately 88% as singletons. Sequenced input: peripheral blood. The source of these receptors is a man over 45 with acute or convalescent COVID-19.

The rearrangement uses TRBV15 and TRBJ2-7, with D tentatively TRBD1 (6 bases). Germline CDR1 is LNHNV and CDR2 is YYDKDF (reference sequence). The V end lost 4 bases, the J end lost 3 bases, and 13 bases lay between the germline ends. The CDR3 has 14 amino acids. The CDR3 region has the DNA TGTGCCACCAGCATAACAGGGCTCCTCTACGAGCAGTACTTC. It encodes CATSITGLLYEQYF. The complete variable domain, with remaining parts taken from reference TRBV15 and TRBJ2-7, reads DAMVIQNPRYQVTQFGKPVTLSCSQTLNHNVMYWYQQKSSQAPKLLFHYYDKDFNNEADTPDNFQSRRPNTSFCFLDIRSPGLGDTAMYLCATSITGLLYEQYFGPGTRLTVT.

The chain carries TRBV14 and TRBJ1-1; D is possibly TRBD1 (5 bases). Trimming stripped 0 bases from V and 3 bases from J, with 11 bases between. The CDR3 sequence is 15 residues long. Germline CDR1 and CDR2: SGHDN and FVKESK. The CDR3 spells CASSQDLGTYTEAFF. For the CDR3, the DNA is TGTGCCAGCAGCCAAGATTTGGGGACTTACACTGAAGCTTTCTTT. The variable domain in full, with the rest retrieved from reference TRBV14 and TRBJ1-1, is EAGVTQFPSHSVIEKGQTVTLRCDPISGHDNLYWYRRVMGKEIKFLLHFVKESKQDESGMPNNRFLAERTGGTYSTLKVQPAELEDSGVYFCASSQDLGTYTEAFFGQGTRLTVV.

This chain links TRBV2 with TRBJ2-1, with TRBD2 as a possible D gene (5 bases). V lost 3 bases, J lost 13 bases, and 10 bases lay in between. CDR1 is SNHLY, CDR2 FYNNEI, per germline. The CDR3 has 11 residues. This CDR3 reads CASSEARVQFF. The CDR3 DNA reads as TGTGCCAGCAGTGAGGCGCGGGTACAGTTCTTC.

The V and J genes are TRBV7-8 and TRBJ2-7; D is undetermined. The germline CDR1 and CDR2 sequences are SGHVS and FQNEAQ. The CDR3 spans 14 residues. Trimming shortened V by 1 base and J by 0 bases, and 7 bases separated the two germline ends. The CDR3 spells CASSLVLSSYEQYF. CDR3 sequence (DNA): TGTGCCAGCAGCTTAGTTCTGAGCTCCTACGAGCAGTACTTC. Full variable domain (missing parts from reference TRBV7-8 and TRBJ2-7): GAGVSQSPRYKVAKRGQDVALRCDPISGHVSLFWYQQALGQGPEFLTYFQNEAQLDKSGLPSDRFFAERPEGSVSTLKIQRTQQEDSAVYLCASSLVLSSYEQYFGPGTRLTVT.

CDR3 nucleotides: TGCGCCAGCAGCCAATCCGTAGCGGGAGGGCGCGATGAGCAGTTCTTC. Its translation: CASSQSVAGGRDEQFF. This rearrangement joins TRBV4-1 to TRBJ2-1; 11 bases map to TRBD2. V shed 2 bases, J shed 8 bases, and the junction held 8 bases outside the gene matches. The CDR3 covers 16 residues. Germline V gene sequence: CDR1 MGHRA, CDR2 YSYEKL.

This clone was seen just once. V usage is TRBV12-5 and J usage is TRBJ2-7; TRBD2 aligns across 9 bases. The V and J ends lost 0 bases and 3 bases, in that order; junction bases with no gene match: 12. The CDR3 has 18 residues. In germline, CDR1 is LGHNT, CDR2 FRNRAP. CDR3 amino acids: CASGLVRAGGPAHYEQYF. The CDR3 DNA sequence: TGTGCTAGTGGTTTGGTACGTGCGGGAGGGCCAGCCCACTACGAGCAGTACTTC.

The CDR3 spells CASSLQYRVSYEQYF. The CDR3 bases are TGTGCCAGCAGTTTACAATACAGGGTATCCTACGAGCAGTACTTC. The chain couples TRBV27 to TRBJ2-7, with D perhaps TRBD1 (6 bases). Per the germline V gene, CDR1 is MNHEY and CDR2 is SMNVEV (reference sequence). The germline V and J ends were trimmed by 2 bases and 1 base, with 12 bases remaining between them. The CDR3 runs to 15 residues.

This clone showed up just once. J is TRBJ2-7 and V is TRBV6-5; 8 positions match TRBD1. Germline loops: CDR1 MNHEY, CDR2 SVGAGI. The length of the CDR3 is 15 residues. V trimming: 5 bases; J trimming: 6 bases; junction bases outside the gene matches: 12. Written as DNA, the CDR3 is TGTGCCAGCAGTCACCGACAGGGGTGGGCCGGCGAGCAGTACTTC. Its protein product is CASSHRQGWAGEQYF.

As DNA, the CDR3 is TGTGCCAGCAGTGAACTAGTCTACGAGCAGTACTTC. Translated, it gives CASSELVYEQYF. The chain couples TRBV6-1 to TRBJ2-7; D not certain. The length of the CDR3 is 12 residues. Trimming took 2 bases from V and 3 from J, leaving 5 bases between them. Germline V gives CDR1 MNHNS, CDR2 SASEGT.